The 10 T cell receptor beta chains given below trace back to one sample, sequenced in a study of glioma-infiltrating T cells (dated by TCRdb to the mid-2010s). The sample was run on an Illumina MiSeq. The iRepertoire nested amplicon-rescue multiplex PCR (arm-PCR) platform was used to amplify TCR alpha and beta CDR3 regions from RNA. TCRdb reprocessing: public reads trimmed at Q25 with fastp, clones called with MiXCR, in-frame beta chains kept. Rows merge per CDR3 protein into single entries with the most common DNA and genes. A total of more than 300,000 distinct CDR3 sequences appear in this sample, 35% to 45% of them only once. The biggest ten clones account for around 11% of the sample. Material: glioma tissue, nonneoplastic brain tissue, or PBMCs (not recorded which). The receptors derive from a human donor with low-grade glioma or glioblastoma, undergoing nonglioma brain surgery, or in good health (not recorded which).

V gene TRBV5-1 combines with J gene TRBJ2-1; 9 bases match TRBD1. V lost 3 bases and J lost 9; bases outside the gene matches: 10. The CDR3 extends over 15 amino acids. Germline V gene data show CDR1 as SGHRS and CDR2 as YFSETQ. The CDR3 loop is CASSSTGQGGAEQFF. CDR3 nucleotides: TGCGCCAGCAGCTCAACGGGACAGGGAGGGGCTGAGCAGTTCTTC.

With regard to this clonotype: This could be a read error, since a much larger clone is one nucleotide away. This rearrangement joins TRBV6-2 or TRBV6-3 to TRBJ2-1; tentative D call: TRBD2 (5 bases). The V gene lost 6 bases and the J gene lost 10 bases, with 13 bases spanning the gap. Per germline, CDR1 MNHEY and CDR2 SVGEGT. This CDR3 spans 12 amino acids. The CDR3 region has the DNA TGTGCCAGCAGCCCACGGGATTACGAGCAGTTCTTC. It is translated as CASSPRDYEQFF.

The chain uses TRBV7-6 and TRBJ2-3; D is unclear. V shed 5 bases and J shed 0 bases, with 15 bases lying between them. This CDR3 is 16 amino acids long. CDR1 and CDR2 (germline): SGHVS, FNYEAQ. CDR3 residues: CASSTAPYTSTDTQYF. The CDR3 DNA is TGTGCCAGCAGCACCGCGCCGTACACTAGCACAGATACGCAGTATTTT.

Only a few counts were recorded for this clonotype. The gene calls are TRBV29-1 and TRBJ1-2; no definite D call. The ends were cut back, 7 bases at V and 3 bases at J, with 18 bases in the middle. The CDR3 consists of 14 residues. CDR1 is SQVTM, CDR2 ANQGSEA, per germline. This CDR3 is CSAESGLIHYGYTF. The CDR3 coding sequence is TGCAGCGCGGAATCGGGCCTCATCCACTATGGCTACACCTTC.

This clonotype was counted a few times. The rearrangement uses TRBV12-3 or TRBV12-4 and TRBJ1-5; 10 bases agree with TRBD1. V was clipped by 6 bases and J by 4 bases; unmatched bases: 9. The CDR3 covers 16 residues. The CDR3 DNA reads TGTGCCAGCAGAACGGGACAGGGGCGCGGGAATCAGCCCCAGCATTTT. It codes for CASRTGQGRGNQPQHF.

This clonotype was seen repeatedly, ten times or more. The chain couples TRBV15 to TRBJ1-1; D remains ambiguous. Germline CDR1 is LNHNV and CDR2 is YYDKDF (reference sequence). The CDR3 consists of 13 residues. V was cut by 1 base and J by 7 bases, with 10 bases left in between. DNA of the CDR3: TGTGCCACCAGCAGAGTCATCGTCAGTGAAGCTTTCTTT. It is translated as CATSRVIVSEAFF.

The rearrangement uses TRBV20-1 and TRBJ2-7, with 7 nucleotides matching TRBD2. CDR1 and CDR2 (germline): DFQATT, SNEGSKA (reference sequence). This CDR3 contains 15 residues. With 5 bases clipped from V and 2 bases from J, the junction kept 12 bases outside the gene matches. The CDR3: CSAPLLGGTTYEQYF. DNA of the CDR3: TGCAGTGCTCCCCTCCTGGGAGGGACTACCTACGAGCAGTACTTC.

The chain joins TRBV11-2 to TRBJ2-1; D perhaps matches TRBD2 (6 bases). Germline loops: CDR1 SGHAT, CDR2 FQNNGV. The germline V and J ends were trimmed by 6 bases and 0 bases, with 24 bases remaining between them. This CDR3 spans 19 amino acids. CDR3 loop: CASRTWRAGKVGSYNEQFF. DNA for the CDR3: TGTGCCAGCAGAACCTGGAGGGCTGGGAAGGTAGGCTCCTACAATGAGCAGTTCTTC. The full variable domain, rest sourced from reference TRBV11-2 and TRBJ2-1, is EAGVAQSPRYKIIEKRQSVAFWCNPISGHATLYWYQQILGQGPKLLIQFQNNGVVDDSQLPKDRFSAERLKGVDSTLKIQPAKLEDSAVYLCASRTWRAGKVGSYNEQFFGPGTRLTVL.

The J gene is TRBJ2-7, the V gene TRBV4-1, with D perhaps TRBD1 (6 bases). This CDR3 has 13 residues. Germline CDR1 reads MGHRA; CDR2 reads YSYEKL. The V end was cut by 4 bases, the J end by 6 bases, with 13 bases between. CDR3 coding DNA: TGCGCCAGCAGCCGTCCAGGGGCTCGCGAGCAGTACTTC. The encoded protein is CASSRPGAREQYF.

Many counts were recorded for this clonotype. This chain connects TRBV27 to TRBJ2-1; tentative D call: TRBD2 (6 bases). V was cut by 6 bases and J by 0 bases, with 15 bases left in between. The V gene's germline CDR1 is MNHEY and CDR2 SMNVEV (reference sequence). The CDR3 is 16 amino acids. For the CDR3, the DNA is TGTGCCAGCAGCCAGGCGGGGTTTTCCTCCTACAATGAGCAGTTCTTC. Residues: CASSQAGFSSYNEQFF.